The 28 T cell receptor beta chains reported below all come from one sample, sequenced in a study of cytomegalovirus exposure and HLA in healthy donors. A multiplex PCR was run with 60 Vbeta primers and 13 Jbeta primers. Repertoires were generated with immunoSEQ multiplex PCR, while TCRdb's copy carries only in-frame clones and drops some. Of fewer than 150,000 clones in the sample, over 60% were seen once. The sample was PBMCs. Every receptor here comes from a middle-aged woman in good health and CMV-seropositive.

This clone was seen a single time. J is TRBJ1-1 and V is TRBV6-6, with TRBD1 matching over 8 bases. The ends lost 5 bases at V and 4 bases at J; junction bases unmatched: 9. Germline loops: CDR1 MNHNY, CDR2 SVGAGI (reference sequence). This CDR3 has 15 amino acids. This CDR3 is CASSATDRAGTEAFF. In nucleotides, the CDR3 is TGTGCCAGCAGTGCGACGGACAGGGCGGGCACTGAAGCTTTCTTT.

The J gene is TRBJ2-1, the V gene TRBV29-1; TRBD1 might be the D (6 bases). The CDR3 has 15 residues. Trimming took off 5 bases at V and 6 bases at J, with 20 bases between the two ends. Germline V gene sequence: CDR1 SQVTM, CDR2 ANQGSEA. The CDR3 DNA follows: TGCAGCGTTTCCGGGGTGGGGGCGGCCCGCAATGAGCAGTTCTTC. Translating gives CSVSGVGAARNEQFF.

Regarding this clone: Sequence at one end of the junction differs from germline and may be a read error. The V call is TRBV28, the J call TRBJ1-1; no reliable D call. The germline V gene has CDR1 MDHEN and CDR2 SYDVKM. The CDR3 is made up of 10 amino acids. For the CDR3, the DNA is TGTGCCACCAGTTCTGCCCAGGCTTTCTTT. Protein product: CATSSAQAFF.

The V call is TRBV6-5, the J call TRBJ2-5; unclear D gene. Near its end, the DNA agrees better with TRBJ2-7, so the J call may be wrong. The germline V gene has CDR1 MNHEY and CDR2 SVGAGI. The CDR3 is 14 amino acids. The CDR3 loop is CASSYREEPYEQYF. CDR3 coding DNA: TGTGCCAGCAGTTACCGCGAGGAGCCCTACGAGCAGTACTTC.

The chain links TRBV2 to TRBJ1-6, with D possibly TRBD1 on 5 matching bases. The CDR3 consists of 15 residues. CDR1 is SNHLY, CDR2 FYNNEI, per germline. V was clipped by 4 bases and J by 5 bases, with 12 bases between them. This CDR3 reads CASSGWGTDNSPLHF. The DNA for the CDR3 is TGTGCCAGCAGTGGGTGGGGCACGGATAATTCACCCCTCCACTTT.

In this sample, this clone turned up once. This chain uses TRBV14 with TRBJ1-3; D unresolved. Germline V gene lookup returns CDR1 SGHDN and CDR2 FVKESK. The V and J ends lost 3 bases and 7 bases respectively, with 13 bases between them. This CDR3 comprises 14 residues. The CDR3 region is CASSHVGGGNTIYF. The CDR3 DNA reads as TGTGCCAGCAGCCATGTTGGAGGTGGGAACACCATATATTTT. The full variable domain, with the rest looked up from reference TRBV14 and TRBJ1-3, is EAGVTQFPSHSVIEKGQTVTLRCDPISGHDNLYWYRRVMGKEIKFLLHFVKESKQDESGMPNNRFLAERTGGTYSTLKVQPAELEDSGVYFCASSHVGGGNTIYFGEGSWLTVV.

The V gene is TRBV7-3, the J gene TRBJ2-3; 9 bases are a match to TRBD2. Germline V lookup: CDR1 SGHTA, CDR2 FQGTGA. CDR3 length equals 19 residues. V was pared by 1 base and J by 2 bases, with 13 bases of the junction left unmatched. The CDR3 sequence is CASSLKERGAGGHTDTQYF. CDR3 bases: TGTGCCAGCAGCTTAAAGGAGCGGGGGGCCGGGGGACACACAGATACGCAGTATTTT.

The chain recombines TRBV5-1 with TRBJ1-2; D not certain. V dropped 6 bases and J dropped 2 bases, with 17 bases sitting between them. Germline V gives CDR1 SGHRS, CDR2 YFSETQ. The CDR3 is made up of 15 amino acids. CDR3 nucleotide sequence: TGCGCCAGCATAGTCGGGATAAACTCCAACTATGGCTACACCTTC. Its translation is CASIVGINSNYGYTF.

V and J are TRBV2 and TRBJ1-1; D uncertain. Trimming stripped 5 bases from V and 5 bases from J, with 6 bases between. The length of the CDR3 is 11 residues. In germline, CDR1 is SNHLY, CDR2 FYNNEI. The CDR3 region has the DNA TGTGCCAGCAGTATAGAGACTGAAGCTTTCTTT. Its translation: CASSIETEAFF.

The V gene is TRBV9, the J gene TRBJ2-5, with TRBD2 matching 10 bases. This CDR3 has 15 amino acids. Germline CDR1 and CDR2: SGDLS and YYNGEE. V gave up 4 bases and J gave up 1 base; unmatched junction bases: 4. This CDR3 is CASSLLAGIQETQYF. In nucleotides, the CDR3 is TGTGCCAGCAGCTTACTAGCGGGGATCCAAGAGACCCAGTACTTC.

This clone was found a few times. J is TRBJ2-1 and V is TRBV4-2; no definite D call. V was cut by 4 bases and J by 1 base, with 14 bases left in between. The CDR3 contains 16 residues. Per germline, CDR1 LGHNA and CDR2 YNFKEQ. The CDR3 region has the DNA TGTGCCAGCAGCCGGAGACTGGCCGAGTCCTACAATGAGCAGTTCTTC. Protein: CASSRRLAESYNEQFF.

The chain carries TRBV15 and TRBJ2-7; weak D call: TRBD2 (5 bases). The length of the CDR3 is 18 residues. The V end was cut by 1 base, the J end by 0 bases, with 19 bases between. CDR1 is LNHNV and CDR2 is YYDKDF in the germline V gene (reference sequence). CDR3 DNA sequence: TGTGCCACCAGCAGAGCTCTCAGAGGGAGCAGTGACTCCTACGAGCAGTACTTC. Translating it yields CATSRALRGSSDSYEQYF.

The V gene is TRBV4-1, the J gene TRBJ2-5; TRBD1 matches 7 bases. This CDR3 region has 13 residues. Trimming took 4 bases from V and 5 from J; bases not matched to a gene: 4. Germline CDR1 and CDR2: MGHRA and YSYEKL. The CDR3 protein is CASSPRGMETQYF. CDR3 DNA sequence: TGCGCCAGCAGCCCCAGGGGGATGGAGACCCAGTACTTC.

The table lists this clone with a count of one. The chain uses TRBV6-6 and TRBJ2-7, with TRBD2 identical over 7 bases. V dropped 6 bases and J dropped 0; count of bases not matched to a gene: 5. Germline assignment: CDR1 MNHNY and CDR2 SVGAGI (reference sequence). CDR3 length: 14 amino acids. The chain's CDR3 is CASSRSSGSYEQYF. The CDR3 coding sequence is TGTGCCAGCAGCCGTTCTAGCGGCTCCTACGAGCAGTACTTC.

This chain uses TRBV15 with TRBJ1-5; 7 positions agree with TRBD1. CDR1 LNHNV and CDR2 YYDKDF come from the germline V gene (reference sequence). After removal of 3 bases from V and 6 bases from J, the junction contained 8 bases not matched to a gene. This CDR3 comprises 15 residues. DNA of the CDR3: TGTGCCACCAGCAGGGCTAGGGGGCCGGTTCAGCCCCAGCATTTT. This encodes CATSRARGPVQPQHF.

The chain carries TRBV4-1 and TRBJ1-2, with a weak D call TRBD1 (6 bases). The CDR3 has 17 amino acids. Germline V gene sequence: CDR1 MGHRA, CDR2 YSYEKL. Trimming cost V 1 base and J 6 bases, with 21 bases left between them. This CDR3 reads CASSQVISTGRWDGYTF. CDR3 bases: TGCGCCAGCAGCCAAGTTATTAGTACAGGGCGGTGGGATGGCTACACCTTC.

The chain joins TRBV5-4 to TRBJ2-1; TRBD2 agrees at 8 bases. After removal of 4 bases from V and 5 bases from J, the junction contained 8 bases not matched to a gene. Germline assignment: CDR1 SGHNT and CDR2 YYREEE (reference sequence). There are 15 residues in the CDR3. CDR3 sequence (DNA): TGTGCCAGCAGCCCCCCGGGGGGGACCCACAATGAGCAGTTCTTC. This gives the protein CASSPPGGTHNEQFF.

This clone came up a few times. The CDR3 loop reads CASSLVPEKTFF. As DNA, the CDR3 is TGTGCCAGCAGTCTCGTTCCGGAGAAGACTTTCTTT. This sequence joins TRBV7-2 and TRBJ1-1; D is ambiguous. The germline V gene encodes CDR1 SGHTA and CDR2 FQGNSA. V was pared by 6 bases and J by 12 bases, with 17 bases between. This CDR3 comprises 12 residues.

This clone showed up just a few times. V gene TRBV2 combines with J gene TRBJ1-2; 8 positions agree with TRBD1. CDR3 length: 15 amino acids. Trimming removed 2 bases from V and 7 bases from J; junction bases left unmatched: 9. Per the germline V gene, CDR1 is SNHLY and CDR2 is FYNNEI. In DNA form, the CDR3 reads TGTGCCAGCAGTGAACGTCGGACAGGGATCCTTGGCTACACCTTC. Translating gives CASSERRTGILGYTF.

This clone appeared a few times. The chain joins TRBV9 to TRBJ1-5; D may be TRBD1 (6 bases). V gave up 6 bases and J gave up 0 bases, with 13 bases separating them. CDR1 and CDR2 from the germline V gene are SGDLS and YYNGEE. The CDR3 runs 15 residues. DNA of the CDR3: TGTGCCAGCACCACTAACAGGGATAGCAATCAGCCCCAGCATTTT. Amino acids: CASTTNRDSNQPQHF.

This clone was counted a few times. The chain employs TRBV19 and TRBJ2-2, with D maybe TRBD2 (6 bases). The germline V gene encodes CDR1 LNHDA and CDR2 SQIVND (reference sequence). The CDR3 is 16 amino acids. The ends were cut back, 3 bases at V and 1 base at J, with 12 bases in the middle. CDR3 loop: CASSIGGDGNTGELFF. CDR3 coding DNA: TGTGCCAGTAGTATTGGAGGGGACGGGAACACCGGGGAGCTGTTTTTT.

Turning to this clone: A read error may account for a junction end that differs from germline. The gene calls are TRBV7-9 and TRBJ1-2; possible D gene TRBD1, 6 bases. Germline values: CDR1 SEHNR, CDR2 FQNEAQ (reference sequence). CDR3 length equals 14 residues. CDR3 amino acids: CSSSLDRRFYGYTF. CDR3 in DNA: TGTTCCAGCAGCTTAGACAGGAGATTCTATGGCTACACCTTC.

V gene TRBV9 combines with J gene TRBJ1-1, with 11 bases that match TRBD1. The germline CDR1 and CDR2 sequences are SGDLS and YYNGEE. This CDR3 is built from 17 residues. Unmatched junction bases numbered 8, after V lost 3 bases and J lost 1 base. CDR3 nucleotides: TGTGCCAGCAGCGCCGGACAGGGGGCAATCGGGAACACTGAAGCTTTCTTT. It encodes CASSAGQGAIGNTEAFF.

The chain links TRBV25-1 to TRBJ2-1, with D possibly being TRBD1 (5 bases). Germline V gene lookup returns CDR1 MGHDK and CDR2 SYGVNS. The V end lost 7 bases, the J end lost 4 bases, and 14 bases lay between the germline ends. This CDR3 comprises 14 residues. CDR3 region: CASTGLRHYNEQFF. DNA for the CDR3: TGTGCCAGCACAGGGCTACGACATTACAATGAGCAGTTCTTC.

The chain has TRBV4-2 and TRBJ2-6; D possibly corresponds to TRBD1 (5 bases). Trimming shortened V by 0 bases and J by 0 bases, and 9 bases separated the two germline ends. CDR1 LGHNA and CDR2 YNFKEQ come from the germline V gene. This CDR3 is 17 amino acids long. The CDR3 nucleotides read TGTGCCAGCAGCCAAGACAGGGATTTCTCTGGGGCCAACGTCCTGACTTTC. Translated, it gives CASSQDRDFSGANVLTF.

The chain joins TRBV19 to TRBJ2-3; 7 bases are a match to TRBD1. V shed 3 bases and J 2 bases; nucleotides not matched to a gene: 2. The CDR3 consists of 14 residues. CDR1 and CDR2 (germline): LNHDA, SQIVND (reference sequence). CDR3 nucleotides: TGTGCCAGTAGTATTGGACAGGCCACAGATACGCAGTATTTT. It codes for CASSIGQATDTQYF.

The V call is TRBV7-8, the J call TRBJ1-4; D ambiguous. Germline CDR1 reads SGHVS; CDR2 reads FQNEAQ. Trimming cost V 0 bases and J 7 bases, with 6 bases left between them. This CDR3 contains 13 residues. The CDR3 DNA is TGTGCCAGCAGCTTAGCACGGTTTGAAAAACTGTTTTTT. This sequence encodes CASSLARFEKLFF. The whole variable domain, remainder taken from reference TRBV7-8 and TRBJ1-4, is GAGVSQSPRYKVAKRGQDVALRCDPISGHVSLFWYQQALGQGPEFLTYFQNEAQLDKSGLPSDRFFAERPEGSVSTLKIQRTQQEDSAVYLCASSLARFEKLFFGSGTQLSVL.

CDR3 sequence reads: CASSVLLTGGTGELFF. CDR3 DNA sequence: TGTGCCAGCAGTGTCCTTTTGACAGGAGGCACCGGGGAGCTGTTTTTT. This sequence joins TRBV6-4 and TRBJ2-2, with D possibly TRBD1 on 6 matching bases. V was clipped by 4 bases and J by 4 bases, with 16 bases between them. Per the germline V gene, CDR1 is MRHNA and CDR2 is SNTAGT. This CDR3 comprises 16 residues.